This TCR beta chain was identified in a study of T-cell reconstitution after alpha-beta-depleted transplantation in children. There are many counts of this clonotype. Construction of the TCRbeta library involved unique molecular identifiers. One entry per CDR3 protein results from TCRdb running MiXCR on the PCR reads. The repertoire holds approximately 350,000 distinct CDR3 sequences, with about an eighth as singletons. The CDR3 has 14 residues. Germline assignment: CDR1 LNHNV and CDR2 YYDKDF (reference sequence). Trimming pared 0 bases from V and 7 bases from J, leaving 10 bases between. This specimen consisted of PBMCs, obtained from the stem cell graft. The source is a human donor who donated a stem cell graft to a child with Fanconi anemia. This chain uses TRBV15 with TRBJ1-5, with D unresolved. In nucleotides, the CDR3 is TGTGCCACCAGCAGAGATCGAACGGGACAGCCCCAGCATTTT. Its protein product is CATSRDRTGQPQHF.